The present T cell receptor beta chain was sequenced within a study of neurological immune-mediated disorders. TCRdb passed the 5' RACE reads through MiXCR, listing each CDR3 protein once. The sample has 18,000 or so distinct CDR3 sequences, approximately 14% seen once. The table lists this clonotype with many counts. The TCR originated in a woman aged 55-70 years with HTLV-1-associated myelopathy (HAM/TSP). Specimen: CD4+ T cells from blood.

CDR3 sequence reads: CASSYIGTGGVYTF. CDR3 nucleotide sequence: TGTGCCAGCAGTTACATTGGGACAGGGGGGGTCTACACCTTC. V and J are TRBV6-5 and TRBJ1-2, with TRBD1 matching 11 bases. V was pared by 2 bases and J by 10 bases, with 6 bases of the junction left unmatched. Germline CDR1 is MNHEY and CDR2 is SVGAGI. This CDR3 contains 14 residues.